This T cell receptor (beta chain) was sequenced for a study of regulatory T cells in long-lasting Graves disease. Study outcomes and limitations: Relative to new patients (approximately 1,000), persistent patients exhibited greater sharing of public clonotypes (around 3,000). Only peripheral blood was studied, not thyroid tissue.

For TCR beta, libraries came from iRepertoire HTBI primers and Arm-PCR of CDR3 regions. MiXCR was run by TCRdb on the multiplex PCR reads, yielding one entry per CDR3 protein. The sample shows about 420,000 distinct CDR3 sequences, roughly a quarter of them seen only once. On this clonotype itself: What it binds is not known.

V trimming: 5 bases; J trimming: 0 bases; junction bases outside the gene matches: 5. Germline values: CDR1 SEHNR, CDR2 FQNEAQ (reference sequence). The CDR3 runs to 18 residues. Documented time point: persistent/refractory GD, antithyroid drugs over 5 years with positive TRAb. After RNA was extracted from PBMCs, the TCR library was made from it. It was by American Thyroid Association guidelines that Graves' disease was diagnosed. EDTA tubes held 8 to 10 milliliters of peripheral blood from each patient. V and J are TRBV7-9 and TRBJ2-4, with 15 bases that match TRBD2. The sequence was collected from a female donor with Graves disease. The starting material was peripheral blood mononuclear cells (PBMCs), obtained when the disease was refractory, from a patient treated with antithyroid drugs. The chain's CDR3 is CASSGTSGRKLAKNIQYF. The DNA of the CDR3 is TGTGCCAGCAGCGGGACTAGCGGGAGGAAACTAGCCAAAAACATTCAGTACTTC.